Reported below is one T cell receptor (beta chain). Which antigen it targets is not known. Within one base of it there is no much larger clone, and no base qualities were kept. The sample contains more than one DNA sequence encoding this CDR3. In total, over 600 healthy bone marrow donors made up the cohort. All cohort members were sampled while nominally healthy, although unrecorded immune exposures were likely present. The donor was CMV seronegative and was included in the group of a few hundred seronegative cohort members. Every donor gave a peripheral blood sample, and the peripheral blood mononuclear cells from that sample were used for TCR beta sequencing. The Qiagen DNeasy Blood Extraction Kit was used to extract genomic DNA from the blood cell samples. The cysteine opens and the phenylalanine closes a CDR3 of 12 amino acids. The CDR3 DNA has 36 bases and is translated from base 1. Reading the germline V gene gives CDR1 SNHLY and CDR2 FYNNEI. V loses 6 bases at its end and J loses 7 bases; junction bases beyond the gene matches: 5.

Library preparation used the immunoSEQ multiplex PCR assay. The multiplex PCR relied on a mix of 60 forward primers for TCR Vbeta segments and 13 reverse primers for TCR Jbeta segments. A multiplex PCR assay on genomic DNA amplified the CDR3 region of rearranged TCR beta genes. Amplified TCR beta libraries were sequenced as 87-base-pair reads on the Illumina HiSeq System. For the original study's pipeline: In a later analysis, 77 million or so unique TCR beta chains were counted across the roughly 700 repertoires, and around 10 million of these chains were shared by at least two donors. To remove PCR and sequencing errors, raw reads were error-corrected and collapsed into unique sequences using a nearest-neighbor algorithm that merged closely related sequences. To assign V, D and J gene segments, CDR3 sequences were aligned to IMGT reference sequences. Each retained sequence needed at least a six-nucleotide match to both a V gene segment and a J gene segment. A rearrangement was called productive if the CDR3 had no stop codons and remained in frame with V and J, and every other rearrangement was called non-productive. Following IMGT convention, CDR3 was defined as the stretch from the second conserved V-encoded cysteine up to the conserved J-encoded phenylalanine. Sequences without an unambiguous match to a single V gene segment were excluded from the earlier analysis of a few hundred of the donors. An earlier analysis of some 610 of the donors called V segments functional above 56.7% productive rearrangements and segregating when the between-donor standard deviation exceeded 5%. To diagnose cytomegalovirus status from the catalog of TCR beta chain sequences, a statistical classification framework was built. In a later analysis, TCR nucleotide sequences were compared against IMGT/GENE-DB human TR gene sequences so that V and J genes could be assigned. The TCRdist pipeline was used in a later analysis to assign CDR3 sequences and most-parsimonious VDJ recombination scenarios. A later analysis defined each TCR beta chain by its CDR3 amino acid sequence plus V-gene family, and excluded reads lacking a unique V-gene family. In a later analysis, approximately 590 highly shared, low-generation-probability nucleotide sequences were removed to address suspected cross-contamination and a sequencing artifact. A later analysis calculated a clonal expansion index for each public chain from normalized within-repertoire ranks of inferred template counts. In a later analysis, generation probabilities were computed with a VDJ recombination model fitted to out-of-frame rearrangements, and the resulting probabilities were checked against IGoR. In a later analysis, TCR-TCR, TCR-HLA and TCR-CMV co-occurrence was scored with hypergeometric tests, and a repertoire-size bias correction was applied to TCR pairs. A later analysis estimated false discovery rates by permuting HLA or CMV assignments 20 times. In a later analysis, co-occurring TCRs were grouped with DBSCAN, and TCRdist sequence similarity was added when clustering was performed within HLA-allele-positive subsets. For co-occurrence clustering, repertoires with fewer than 30,000 or more than 120,000 public chains were excluded, along with roughly 5 repertoires with anomalous nucleotide sharing. Sourced from immuneACCESS, this table was stored by TCRdb with only in-frame sequences that have V and J called. A share of the clones is absent; for the studies checked, an unresolved V gene accounts for under half, and the remainder has no known explanation. The DNA was the basis for D and trimming; V, J and clone size are from that table. The sample yields around 150,000 clones; 75% to 90% were counted once. Of the sample, under 2.5% falls within the top ten clones.

These data originate in a study of cytomegalovirus exposure and HLA in healthy donors (dated by TCRdb to about 2017). Looking at the study overall: An earlier analysis of some 550 of the donors reported 250 to 350 Gb of sequence data and around 120 million unique TCR beta sequences from 150 million to 200 million T cells. An early release that covered about 640 HLA-typed donors contained approximately 300 gigabases of sequencing data and around 80 million unique TCR sequences. Of the 398 genotyped donors, 75% to 85% were placed in the genetic ancestry cluster associated with self-reported Caucasian donors. The study aimed to test whether signatures of past pathogen exposure could be identified by cataloging public T cell receptors. Using immunosequencing, the study profiled T cell repertoires from around 680 subjects and related those repertoires to cytomegalovirus serostatus. Along with the approximately 700-subject first cohort, a separate validation cohort of roughly 110 different subjects was used. To predict cytomegalovirus infection status, the study combined high-throughput TCR immunosequencing, statistical association of individual TCRs with disease status, and machine learning. A later analysis re-analyzed previously published TCR beta repertoires from approximately 670 donors and added high-resolution HLA genotyping to study TCR occurrence patterns. Rather than drawing on any new phenotypic data, the later analysis identified candidate immune exposures from TCR beta sequences and the way those sequences occurred across donors. An earlier analysis of 587 of the donors applied high-throughput TCR beta sequencing to assess whether each TCR beta V gene segment acted as functional or pseudogenic. Donor age, sex, ethnicity and CMV serostatus were compiled alongside the repertoire data. A later genetic analysis used genome-wide SNP genotypes for 398 of the 666 donors, treating that subset as a discovery cohort. Every discovery cohort repertoire had been produced on one sequencing platform. Class I and class II HLA loci were covered by the typing at four-digit resolution. Typing coverage differed by locus: A, B, C, DRB1 and DQB1 were typed in roughly 629-630 donors, DQA1 in around 500, DPA1 in some 610, and DPB1 in 400 to 490. Roughly five DR-DQ haplotypes were treated as single units for association and clustering because of strong linkage in the cohort. Among 398 genotyped donors of the cohort, an average of about 240,000 unique TCR beta nucleotide sequences were sequenced per donor, 15% to 20% of them non-productive.

On the study overall, not on this receptor specifically: In a later analysis, HLA-associated TCR beta chains were found to be more clonally expanded and to have lower generation probabilities than equally common non-associated chains. At a false discovery rate of 0.05, a later analysis linked 16,000 or so TCR beta sequences to specific HLA alleles. Compared with the 666-donor mean, donors in an Asian-associated ancestry cluster had fewer N-insertions in productive TCRs, according to a later genetic analysis. Because HLA typing was unavailable for some donors at each locus, only the typed subset was used in association tests. Linkage disequilibrium might explain the correlated functional status among segregating V segments, but an unknown experimental factor could not be excluded. In a later genetic analysis, a missense DCLRE1C variant was associated with V-gene and J-gene trimming of TCR beta chains, and the association was replicated in an independent cohort. Presence/absence analyses assumed roughly uniform sequencing depth across donors, an assumption that may not hold. Only TCR beta chains were sequenced in this cohort, and the absence of alpha or paired-chain data limited detectable features. The classifier was reported to diagnose cytomegalovirus status with high specificity and sensitivity in both the original cohort and the validation cohort. An earlier analysis of approximately 600 of the donors showed that most TCR beta V segments appeared in productive rearrangements either about 87% or about 30% of the time, which broadly matched IMGT annotations. Because counts were too low, some 16 rarely observed V segments, including chromosome 9 orphons, were excluded from the earlier analysis of some 540 of the donors. Most TCR sequences were observed very rarely across donors, whereas some public TCRs were present in many individuals. A few of the identified cytomegalovirus-associated TCR beta chains were confirmed in vitro to be specific for cytomegalovirus antigens. In a later analysis, several top co-occurrence clusters were reported to appear linked to parvovirus B19, influenza, CMV and Epstein-Barr virus. A total of 150 to 200 TCR beta chains were listed by the study as associated with cytomegalovirus. A group of highly shared sequence variants was considered likely to be a technical artifact of the sequencing pipeline. When HLA alleles, especially DR and DQ, strongly co-occurred, attributing TCR associations to individual alleles was difficult. The 87-base-pair reads could not distinguish some IMGT-functional V segments, including TRBV6-2 and TRBV6-3, so those segments were excluded. A later analysis found that TCR association rates varied across HLA loci, with DRB1 alleles showing the most associated TCRs and HLA-C alleles the fewest. Most CMV-associated TCR beta chains appeared to be HLA-restricted in a later analysis, and the HLA associations seemed to be driven largely by CMV exposure. For the cohort, immune exposure information was limited to CMV serostatus. The authors suggested that the approach could potentially be generalized to other disease states and immunological phenotypes. A further reported finding was that TCR beta sequences accurately predicted the HLA-A and HLA-B alleles for most subjects in the first cohort.

This TCR came from a woman aged 18-29 years in good health and CMV-seronegative. The chain is made from TRBV2 and TRBJ1-1, with 7 junctional bases fitting TRBD1. The sequenced sample consisted of PBMCs. The CDR3 reads CASSPGQIEAFF. DNA sequence: TGTGCCAGCAGCCCGGGACAGATTGAAGCTTTCTTT.